The sequence of this TCR beta chain was determined in a study of tumor-infiltrating lymphocytes in primary liver carcinoma. Extraction of RNA together with DNA used roughly 19-32 mg of unsorted bulk tissue. Tumor samples uniformly had over 75% viable tumor cells. Whole-study results and caveats: A significantly higher top-250-clone fraction was recorded for tumors than for blood (p = 0.039).

From germline, CDR1 is SGHAT and CDR2 FQNNGV. The CDR3 sequence is 15 residues long. The V segment lost 6 bases and the J segment 1 base; nucleotides outside the gene matches: 8. From 400 to 500 ng total RNA, TCR beta cDNA was generated with a primer in the constant region. Slightly modified ARM-PCR with three nested multiplex PCR rounds yielded TCR beta libraries. In the first two PCR rounds, TRBV1-TRBV30 forward primers were paired with a C-beta reverse primer, and each round lasted roughly 9 cycles. TCRdb passed the multiplex PCR reads through MiXCR, listing each CDR3 protein once. The sample includes 70,000 to 75,000 distinct CDR3 sequences, approximately 70% seen only once; the top ten take about 30%. By frequency in the sample, this clonotype is medium-sized (0.01 to 0.1%). Its cognate antigen is unknown.

The sequence was collected from a man in his forties or fifties with primary liver carcinoma and hepatitis B virus infection. The rearrangement joins TRBV11-2 to TRBJ1-1; TRBD1 matches at 7 bases. The sample taken for sequencing was liver tumor tissue from sampling region 4. The subset: tumor region T4, right-lateral pole. This CDR3 reads CASSFNRGPNTEAFF. CDR3 in DNA: TGTGCCAGCAGTTTCAACAGGGGCCCGAACACTGAAGCTTTCTTT.